A single sample is the source of the 9 T cell receptor beta chains below, sequenced in a study of T-cell memory formation after mild COVID-19. TCRdb re-analysed the 5' RACE reads in MiXCR, keeping a single row per CDR3 protein. Of roughly 52,000 distinct CDR3 sequences listed, roughly 7% are singletons. Sequencing was done on a sample of PBMCs or a T cell subset sorted from them (not recorded which). These receptors were obtained from a man younger than 35 who had mild COVID-19 (a few samples of this study predate the infection). Cell type and time point are not known.

This sequence joins TRBV12-3 or TRBV12-4 and TRBJ2-2; 9 nucleotides match TRBD2. With 6 bases clipped from V and 3 bases from J, the junction kept 5 bases outside the gene matches. The CDR3 is 15 residues long. The CDR3 region is CASRARLADTGELFF. CDR3 bases: TGTGCCAGCAGGGCCAGACTAGCGGACACCGGGGAGCTGTTTTTT.

By share, this clonotype counts as medium-sized. The gene calls are TRBV29-1 and TRBJ2-3; D may be TRBD2 (6 bases). V lost 4 bases and J 3 bases, leaving 14 bases between the germline ends. The CDR3 runs to 14 residues. Germline-derived CDR1 and CDR2 are SQVTM and ANQGSEA. CDR3: CSVGISGRTDTQYF. The CDR3 nucleotides are TGCAGCGTTGGAATTAGCGGAAGGACAGATACGCAGTATTTT.

This clonotype has ten or more counts. This chain links TRBV29-1 with TRBJ1-2; 7 positions agree with TRBD1. The CDR3 contains 12 residues. J was trimmed by 8 bases and V by 6 bases; bases with no gene match: 9. CDR1 and CDR2 (germline): SQVTM, ANQGSEA. CDR3 sequence: CSVDRDSRGYTF. The CDR3 DNA reads TGCAGCGTAGACAGGGATTCAAGAGGCTACACCTTC.

This chain's CDR3 is CASSLSGYGANVLTF. As DNA, the CDR3 is TGTGCCAGCAGCTTATCCGGGTACGGGGCCAACGTCCTGACTTTC. The rearrangement uses TRBV11-2 and TRBJ2-6; no clear D. This CDR3 contains 15 residues. Germline CDR1 and CDR2: SGHAT and FQNNGV. With 2 bases removed from V and 4 bases from J, the gap between germline ends came to 9 bases.

This chain links TRBV6-2 or TRBV6-3 with TRBJ1-5; D ambiguous. The CDR3 length is 11 residues. CDR1 and CDR2 from the germline V gene are MNHEY and SVGEGT. V was pared by 2 bases and J by 12 bases, with 8 bases between. The CDR3 coding sequence is TGTGCCAGCAGTTACGGGAGGCACCAGCATTTT. Protein sequence: CASSYGRHQHF.

This clonotype was observed a few times. This sequence joins TRBV30 and TRBJ1-6; D unclear. The CDR3 loop spans 13 amino acids. The germline CDR1 and CDR2 sequences are GTSNPN and SVGIG (reference sequence). The V end was cut by 4 bases, the J end by 0 bases, with 4 bases between. This CDR3 is CAWTNSYNSPLHF. The CDR3 DNA is TGTGCCTGGACAAACTCCTATAATTCACCCCTCCACTTT.

V and J are TRBV5-1 and TRBJ2-3, with TRBD2 matching 8 bases. The length of the CDR3 is 15 residues. CDR1 and CDR2 (germline): SGHRS, YFSETQ. The V segment lost 3 bases and the J segment 10 bases; nucleotides outside the gene matches: 13. The CDR3 loop is CASSSSGSGGYAQYF. CDR3 bases: TGCGCCAGCAGCTCTTCTGGGAGCGGGGGTTACGCGCAGTATTTT. The whole variable domain, remainder taken from reference TRBV5-1 and TRBJ2-3, is KAGVTQTPRYLIKTRGQQVTLSCSPISGHRSVSWYQQTPGQGLQFLFEYFSETQRNKGNFPGRFSGRQFSNSRSEMNVSTLELGDSALYLCASSSSGSGGYAQYFGPGTRLTVL.

The gene calls are TRBV5-4 and TRBJ2-3; perhaps TRBD1 as D (7 bases). CDR1 is SGHNT, CDR2 YYREEE, per germline (reference sequence). This CDR3 comprises 14 residues. The V end was cut by 4 bases, the J end by 5 bases, with 14 bases between. CDR3 region: CASSPGRDRDTQYF. The DNA for the CDR3 is TGTGCCAGCAGCCCGGGGCGGGACAGAGATACGCAGTATTTT.

This clonotype was detected only a few times. This sequence joins TRBV7-9 and TRBJ2-3, with no clear D. The germline gives CDR1 SEHNR, CDR2 FQNEAQ (reference sequence). The V gene lost 1 base and the J gene lost 1 base, with 9 bases spanning the gap. This CDR3 region has 15 residues. Written as DNA, the CDR3 is TGTGCCAGCAGCTTAGGCTGGCAGGGCACAGATACGCAGTATTTT. It yields the protein CASSLGWQGTDTQYF. Combining the CDR3 with reference TRBV7-9 and TRBJ2-3 gives the whole variable domain DTGVSQNPRHKITKRGQNVTFRCDPISEHNRLYWYRQTLGQGPEFLTYFQNEAQLEKSRLLSDRFSAERPKGSFSTLEIQRTEQGDSAMYLCASSLGWQGTDTQYFGPGTRLTVL.